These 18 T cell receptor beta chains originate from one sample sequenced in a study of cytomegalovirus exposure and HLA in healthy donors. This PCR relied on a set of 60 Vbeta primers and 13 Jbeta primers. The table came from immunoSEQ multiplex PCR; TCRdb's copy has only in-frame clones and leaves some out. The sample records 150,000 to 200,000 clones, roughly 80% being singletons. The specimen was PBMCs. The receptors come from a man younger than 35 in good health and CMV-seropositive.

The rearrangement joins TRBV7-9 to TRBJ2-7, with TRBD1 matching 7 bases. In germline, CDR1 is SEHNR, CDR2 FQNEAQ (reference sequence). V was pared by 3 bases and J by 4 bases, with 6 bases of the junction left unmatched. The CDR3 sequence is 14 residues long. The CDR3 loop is CASSFAGGLYEQYF. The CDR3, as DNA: TGTGCCAGCAGCTTCGCAGGGGGATTATACGAGCAGTACTTC.

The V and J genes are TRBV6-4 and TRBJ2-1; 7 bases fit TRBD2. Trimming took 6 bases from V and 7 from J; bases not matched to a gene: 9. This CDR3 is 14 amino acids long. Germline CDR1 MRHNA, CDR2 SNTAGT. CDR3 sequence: CASSLGLDSNEQFF. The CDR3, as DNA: TGTGCCAGCAGCTTAGGACTAGACAGTAATGAGCAGTTCTTC.

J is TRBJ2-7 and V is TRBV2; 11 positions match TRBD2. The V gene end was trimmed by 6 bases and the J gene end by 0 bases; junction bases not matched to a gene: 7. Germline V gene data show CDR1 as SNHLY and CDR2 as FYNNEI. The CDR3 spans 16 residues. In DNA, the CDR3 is TGTGCCAGCAGCCCCGGGGGACTAGCGGACTCCTACGAGCAGTACTTC. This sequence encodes CASSPGGLADSYEQYF.

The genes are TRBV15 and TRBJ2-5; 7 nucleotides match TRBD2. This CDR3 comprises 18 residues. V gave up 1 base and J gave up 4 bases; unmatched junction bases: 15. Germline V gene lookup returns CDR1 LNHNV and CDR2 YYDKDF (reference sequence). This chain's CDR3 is CATSRAGLGGSLLETQYF. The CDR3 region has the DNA TGTGCCACCAGCAGAGCTGGGTTAGGCGGGAGCCTGCTAGAGACCCAGTACTTC.

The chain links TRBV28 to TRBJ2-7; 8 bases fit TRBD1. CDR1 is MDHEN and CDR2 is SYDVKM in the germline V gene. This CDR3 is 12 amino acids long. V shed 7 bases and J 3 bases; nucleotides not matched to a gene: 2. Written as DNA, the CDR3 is TGTGCCAGCATGGACAGGGTCTACGAGCAGTACTTC. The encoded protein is CASMDRVYEQYF.

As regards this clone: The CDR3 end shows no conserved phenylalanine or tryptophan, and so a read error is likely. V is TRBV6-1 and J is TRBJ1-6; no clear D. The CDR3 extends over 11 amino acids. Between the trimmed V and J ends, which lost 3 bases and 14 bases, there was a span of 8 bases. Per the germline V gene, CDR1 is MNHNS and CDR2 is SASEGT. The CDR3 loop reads CASSDLLTLHL. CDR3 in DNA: TGTGCCAGCAGTGACCTACTCACCCTCCACCTT.

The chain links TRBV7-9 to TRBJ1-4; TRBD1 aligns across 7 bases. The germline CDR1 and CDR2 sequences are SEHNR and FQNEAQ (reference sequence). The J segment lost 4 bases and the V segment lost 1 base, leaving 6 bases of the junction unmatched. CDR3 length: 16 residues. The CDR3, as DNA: TGTGCCAGCAGCTTAGAAGGGGGCTCTAATAATGAAAAACTGTTTTTT. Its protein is CASSLEGGSNNEKLFF.

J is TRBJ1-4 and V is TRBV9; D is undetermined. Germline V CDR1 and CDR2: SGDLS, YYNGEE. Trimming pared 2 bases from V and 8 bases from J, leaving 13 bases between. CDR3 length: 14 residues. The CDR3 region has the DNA TGTGCCAGCAGCGTGGCAGGAAATTCCGAAAAACTGTTTTTT. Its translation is CASSVAGNSEKLFF.

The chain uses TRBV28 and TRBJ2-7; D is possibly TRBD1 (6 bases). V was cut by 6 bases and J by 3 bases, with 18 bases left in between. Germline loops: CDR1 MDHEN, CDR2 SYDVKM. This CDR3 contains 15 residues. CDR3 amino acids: CASRYSRGGFYEQYF. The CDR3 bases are TGTGCCAGCAGGTACTCCAGGGGTGGTTTCTACGAGCAGTACTTC.

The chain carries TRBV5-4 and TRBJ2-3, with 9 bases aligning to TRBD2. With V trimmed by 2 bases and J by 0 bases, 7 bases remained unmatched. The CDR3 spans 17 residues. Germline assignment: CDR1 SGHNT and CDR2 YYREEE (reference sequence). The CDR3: CASSFKSTSGSTDTQYF. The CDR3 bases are TGTGCCAGCAGCTTTAAATCGACTAGCGGAAGCACAGATACGCAGTATTTT.

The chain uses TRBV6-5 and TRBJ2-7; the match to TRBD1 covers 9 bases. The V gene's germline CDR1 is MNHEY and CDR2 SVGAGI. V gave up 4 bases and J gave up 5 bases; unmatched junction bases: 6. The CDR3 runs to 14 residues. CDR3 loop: CASSWDRESDEQYF. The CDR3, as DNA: TGTGCCAGCAGTTGGGACAGGGAGTCCGACGAGCAGTACTTC.

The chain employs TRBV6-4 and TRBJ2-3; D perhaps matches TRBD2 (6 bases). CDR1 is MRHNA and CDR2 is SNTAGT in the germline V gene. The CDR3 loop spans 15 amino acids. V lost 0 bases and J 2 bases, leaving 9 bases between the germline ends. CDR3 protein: CASSDSGGNTDTQYF. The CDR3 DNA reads TGTGCCAGCAGTGACTCAGGCGGGAACACAGATACGCAGTATTTT.

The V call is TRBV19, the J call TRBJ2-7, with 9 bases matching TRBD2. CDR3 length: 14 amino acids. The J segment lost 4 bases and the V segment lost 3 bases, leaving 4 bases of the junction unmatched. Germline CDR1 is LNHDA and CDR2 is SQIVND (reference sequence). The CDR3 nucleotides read TGTGCCAGTAGTATCGGTAGCGGGAGTTACGAGCAGTACTTC. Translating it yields CASSIGSGSYEQYF.

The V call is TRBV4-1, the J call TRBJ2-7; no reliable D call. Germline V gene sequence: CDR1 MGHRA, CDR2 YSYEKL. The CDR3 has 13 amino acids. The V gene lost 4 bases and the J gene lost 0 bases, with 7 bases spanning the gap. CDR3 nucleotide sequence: TGCGCCAGCAGCCCCCTAACCTCCTACGAGCAGTACTTC. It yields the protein CASSPLTSYEQYF.

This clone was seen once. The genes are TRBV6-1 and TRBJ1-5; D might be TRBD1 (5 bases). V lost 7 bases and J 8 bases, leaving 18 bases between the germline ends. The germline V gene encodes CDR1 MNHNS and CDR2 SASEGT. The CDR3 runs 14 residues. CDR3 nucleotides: TGTGCCAGCAATGAGGGACTGTTGAATGAGCCCCAGCATTTT. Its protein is CASNEGLLNEPQHF.

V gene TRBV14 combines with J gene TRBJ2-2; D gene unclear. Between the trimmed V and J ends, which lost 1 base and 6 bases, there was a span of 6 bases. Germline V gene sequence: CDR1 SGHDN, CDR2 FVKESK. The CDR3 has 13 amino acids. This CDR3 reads CASSQGHPGELFF. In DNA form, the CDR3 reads TGTGCCAGCAGCCAAGGTCATCCCGGGGAGCTGTTTTTT.

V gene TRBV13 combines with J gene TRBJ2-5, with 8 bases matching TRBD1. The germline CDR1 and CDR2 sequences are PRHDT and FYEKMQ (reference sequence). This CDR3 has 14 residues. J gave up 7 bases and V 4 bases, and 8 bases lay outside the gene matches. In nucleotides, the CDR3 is TGTGCCAGCAGCTCGGAGGACAGGGAAGGGACCCAGTACTTC. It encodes CASSSEDREGTQYF.

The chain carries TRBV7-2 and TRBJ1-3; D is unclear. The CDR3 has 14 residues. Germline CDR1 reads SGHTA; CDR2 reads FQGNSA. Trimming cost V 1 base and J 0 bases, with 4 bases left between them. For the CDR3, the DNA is TGTGCCAGCAGCTTAGGGAGCTCTGGAAACACCATATATTTT. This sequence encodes CASSLGSSGNTIYF.